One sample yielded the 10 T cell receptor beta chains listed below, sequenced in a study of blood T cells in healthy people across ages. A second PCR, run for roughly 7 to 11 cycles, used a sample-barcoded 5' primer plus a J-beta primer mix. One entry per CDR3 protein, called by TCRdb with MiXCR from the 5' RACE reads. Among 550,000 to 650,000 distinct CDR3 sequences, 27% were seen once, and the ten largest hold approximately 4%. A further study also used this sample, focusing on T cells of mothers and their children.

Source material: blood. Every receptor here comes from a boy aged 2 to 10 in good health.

The CDR3 DNA reads as TGTGCCAGCAGCCAAGAAACCGGGACACCGCTGAATGAAAAACTGTTTTTT. As protein: CASSQETGTPLNEKLFF. The V call is TRBV14, the J call TRBJ1-4; tentatively, D is TRBD1 (6 bases). Looked up from germline, CDR1 is SGHDN and CDR2 is FVKESK. V lost 0 bases and J 5 bases, leaving 16 bases between the germline ends. The CDR3 contains 17 residues.

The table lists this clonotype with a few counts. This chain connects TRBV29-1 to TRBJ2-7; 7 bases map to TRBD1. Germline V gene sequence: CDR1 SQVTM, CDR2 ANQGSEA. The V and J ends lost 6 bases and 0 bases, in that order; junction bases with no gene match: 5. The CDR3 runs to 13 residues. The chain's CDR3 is CSVLDRSSYEQYF. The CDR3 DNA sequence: TGCAGCGTCTTGGACAGGTCCTCCTACGAGCAGTACTTC.

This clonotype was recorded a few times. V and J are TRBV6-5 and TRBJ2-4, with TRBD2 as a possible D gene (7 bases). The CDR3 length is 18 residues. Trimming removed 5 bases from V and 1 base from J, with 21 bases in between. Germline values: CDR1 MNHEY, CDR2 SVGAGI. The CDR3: CASSALRGGPKAKNIQYF. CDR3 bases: TGTGCCAGCAGTGCCCTGAGGGGGGGGCCAAAGGCCAAAAACATTCAGTACTTC.

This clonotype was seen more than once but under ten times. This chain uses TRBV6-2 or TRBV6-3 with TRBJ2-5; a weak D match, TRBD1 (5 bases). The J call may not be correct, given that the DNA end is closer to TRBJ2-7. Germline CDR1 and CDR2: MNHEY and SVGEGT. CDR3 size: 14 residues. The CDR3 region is CASSTPRALYEQYF. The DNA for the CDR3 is TGTGCCAGCAGTACCCCCAGGGCGCTCTACGAGCAGTACTTC.

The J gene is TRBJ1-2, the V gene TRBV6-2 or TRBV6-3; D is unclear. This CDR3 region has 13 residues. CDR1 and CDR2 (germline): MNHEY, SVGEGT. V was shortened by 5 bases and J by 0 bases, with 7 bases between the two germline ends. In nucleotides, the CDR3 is TGTGCCAGCAGTGGAAGACCTAACTATGGCTACACCTTC. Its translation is CASSGRPNYGYTF.

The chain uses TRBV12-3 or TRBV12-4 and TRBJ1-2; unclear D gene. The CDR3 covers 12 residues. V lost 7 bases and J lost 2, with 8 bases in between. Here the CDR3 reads CASNKENYGYTF. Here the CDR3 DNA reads TGTGCCAGCAATAAGGAGAACTATGGCTACACCTTC.

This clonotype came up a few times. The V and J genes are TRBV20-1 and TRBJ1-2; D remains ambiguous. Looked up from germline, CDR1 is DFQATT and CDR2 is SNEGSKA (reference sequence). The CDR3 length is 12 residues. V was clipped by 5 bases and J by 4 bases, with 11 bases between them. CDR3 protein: CSAYLELYGYTF. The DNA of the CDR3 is TGCAGTGCTTACCTTGAACTCTATGGCTACACCTTC.

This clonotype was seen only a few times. The CDR3 nucleotides are TGCAGCGTGGCCGGACAGGGAGGAGGAGTGACCCAGTACTTC. This codes for CSVAGQGGGVTQYF. The chain couples TRBV29-1 to TRBJ2-5, with 8 bases aligning to TRBD1. The CDR3 contains 14 residues. Germline loops: CDR1 SQVTM, CDR2 ANQGSEA. The J segment lost 7 bases and the V segment lost 6 bases, leaving 13 bases of the junction unmatched.

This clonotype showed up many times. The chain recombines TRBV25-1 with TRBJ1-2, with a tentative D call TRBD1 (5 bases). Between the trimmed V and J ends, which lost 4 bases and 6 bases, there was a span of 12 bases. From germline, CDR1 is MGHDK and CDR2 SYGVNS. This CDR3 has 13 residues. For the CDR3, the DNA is TGTGCCAGCAGTGCCTCAGGGCGTCATGGCTACACCTTC. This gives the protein CASSASGRHGYTF.

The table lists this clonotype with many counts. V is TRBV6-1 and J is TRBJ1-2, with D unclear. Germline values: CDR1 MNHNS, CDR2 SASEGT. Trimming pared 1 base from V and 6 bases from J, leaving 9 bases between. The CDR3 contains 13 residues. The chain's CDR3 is CASSEVLWHGYTF. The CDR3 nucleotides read TGTGCCAGCAGTGAAGTGCTGTGGCATGGCTACACCTTC.